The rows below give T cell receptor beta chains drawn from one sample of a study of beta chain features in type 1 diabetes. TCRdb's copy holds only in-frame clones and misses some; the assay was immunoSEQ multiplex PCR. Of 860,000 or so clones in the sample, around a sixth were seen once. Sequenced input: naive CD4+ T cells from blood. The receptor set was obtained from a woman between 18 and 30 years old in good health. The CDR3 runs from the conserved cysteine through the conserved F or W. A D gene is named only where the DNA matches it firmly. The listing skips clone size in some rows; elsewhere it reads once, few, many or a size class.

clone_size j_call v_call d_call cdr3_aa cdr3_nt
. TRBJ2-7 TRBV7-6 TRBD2 CASSLGTSGSYEQYF TGTGCCAGCAGCTTAGGGACTAGCGGCTCCTACGAGCAGTACTTC
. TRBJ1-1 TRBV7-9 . CASSSGTMGTEAFF TGTGCCAGCAGCTCCGGGACCATGGGCACTGAAGCTTTCTTT
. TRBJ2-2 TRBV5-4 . CASSLSGGTGELFF TGTGCCAGCAGCTTATCTGGGGGTACCGGGGAGCTGTTTTTT
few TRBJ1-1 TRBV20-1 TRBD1 CSARDTGDAFF TGCAGTGCTAGAGATACAGGGGACGCTTTCTTT
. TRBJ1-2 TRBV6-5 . CASSYSPGLYGYTF TGTGCCAGCAGTTACTCGCCAGGGCTCTATGGCTACACCTTC
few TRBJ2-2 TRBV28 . CASKGKSMFF TGTGCCAGCAAAGGAAAGTCGATGTTTTTT
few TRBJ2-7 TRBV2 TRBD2 CASRREAAYEQYF TGTGCCAGCCGTCGGGAGGCGGCTTACGAGCAGTACTTC
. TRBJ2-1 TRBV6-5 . CASSYLDSYNEQFF TGTGCCAGCAGTTATTTAGACAGCTACAATGAGCAGTTCTTC
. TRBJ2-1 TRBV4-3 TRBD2 CASSQKRTSSYNEQFF TGCGCCAGCAGCCAAAAACGGACTAGCTCCTACAATGAGCAGTTCTTC
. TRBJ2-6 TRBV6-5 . CASSYRIGANVLTF TGTGCCAGCAGTTACCGAATTGGGGCCAACGTCCTGACTTTC
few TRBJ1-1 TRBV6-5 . CASSNPGLQAFF TGTGCCAGCAGTAACCCCGGGTTACAGGCTTTCTTT
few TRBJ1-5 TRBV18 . CASSALLDQPQHF TGTGCCAGCTCAGCGCTTCTAGATCAGCCCCAGCATTTT
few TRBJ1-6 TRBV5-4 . CASSLGQNSYNSPLHF TGTGCCAGCAGCTTGGGACAGAACTCCTATAATTCACCCCTCCACTTT
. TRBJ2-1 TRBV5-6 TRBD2 CASSLVLAGGAEQFF TGTGCCAGCAGCTTGGTGCTAGCGGGAGGAGCTGAGCAGTTCTTC
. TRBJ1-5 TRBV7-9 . CASSWGVQQPQHF TGTGCCAGCAGCTGGGGAGTTCAGCAGCCCCAGCATTTT
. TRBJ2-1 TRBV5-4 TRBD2 CASSFSGRGYNEQFF TGTGCCAGCAGCTTTAGCGGGAGAGGTTACAATGAGCAGTTCTTC
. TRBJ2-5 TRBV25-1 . CASLPRLGQETQYF TGTGCCAGCCTTCCCAGACTAGGCCAAGAGACCCAGTACTTC
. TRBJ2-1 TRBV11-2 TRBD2 CASSQPSGSVYNEQFF TGTGCCAGCAGCCAACCAAGCGGGAGTGTGTACAATGAGCAGTTCTTC
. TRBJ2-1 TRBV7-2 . CASSVTSSYNEQFF TGTGCCAGCAGCGTAACTAGCTCCTACAATGAGCAGTTCTTC
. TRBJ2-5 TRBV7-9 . CASSLGSASLTQYF TGTGCCAGCAGCTTAGGTTCGGCAAGTCTAACCCAGTACTTC
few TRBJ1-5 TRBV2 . CASSEWGMPQHF TGTGCCAGCAGTGAATGGGGGATGCCCCAGCATTTT
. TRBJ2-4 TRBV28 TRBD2 CASSLGTSGPWIQYF TGTGCCAGCAGTTTGGGGACTAGCGGACCGTGGATTCAGTACTTC
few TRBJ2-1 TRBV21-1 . CASSNWVKGQEPRIEQFF TGTGCCAGCAGCAATTGGGTTAAGGGCCAGGAACCTAGAATTGAGCAGTTCTTC
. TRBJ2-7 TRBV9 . CASGRGDLAEQYF TGTGCCAGCGGTAGAGGGGATTTGGCCGAGCAGTACTTC
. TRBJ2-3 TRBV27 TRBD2 CASSEPTSGRAKGTQYF TGTGCCAGCAGTGAACCGACTAGCGGGAGGGCCAAGGGTACGCAGTATTTT
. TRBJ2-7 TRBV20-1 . CSAETSLEQYF TGCAGTGCGGAGACTAGTCTCGAGCAGTACTTC
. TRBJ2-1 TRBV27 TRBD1 CASSLRDRGLDEQFF TGTGCCAGCAGTTTGAGGGACAGGGGGCTGGATGAGCAGTTCTTC
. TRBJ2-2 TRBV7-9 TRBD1 CAPTRDRGGTGELFF TGTGCCCCGACCCGGGACAGGGGTGGAACCGGGGAGCTGTTTTTT
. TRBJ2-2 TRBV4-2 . CASSQEQGRAHTGELFF TGTGCCAGCAGCCAAGAGCAGGGGCGAGCCCACACCGGGGAGCTGTTTTTT